The clone carrying this T cell receptor beta chain was picked up many times. The sample is drawn from a study of spatial heterogeneity in lung cancer. As for the study in general: Where present, follow-up PBMC were sequenced a median of roughly two years after resection. Detected beta-chain sequences consistently exceeded alpha-chain sequences.

On each TCR cDNA molecule, a unique molecular identifier was present. TCRdb reanalysed the 5' RACE reads using MiXCR and keeps one entry per CDR3 protein. This table holds some 41,000 distinct CDR3 sequences, 10% to 13% found once. Sample time point: blood at routine non-recurrence follow-up after resection. Unsorted whole RNA of tumor, nontumor lung or frozen PBMC was sequenced. Trimming cost V 0 bases and J 0 bases, with 8 bases left between them. The CDR3 totals 15 residues. Germline V gene lookup returns CDR1 ENHRY and CDR2 SYGVKD. This sequence originates from a female donor with early-stage non-small cell lung cancer. V usage is TRBV10-3 and J usage is TRBJ1-2; the D is unclear. The sequenced sample was PBMCs, obtained at follow-up. The CDR3 DNA follows: TGTGCCATCAGTGAGTCCGGCAGCCCTAACTATGGCTACACCTTC. Translated: CAISESGSPNYGYTF.